These 12 T cell receptor beta chains were all obtained from the same sample, sequenced in a study of cytomegalovirus exposure and HLA in healthy donors. Primers for the PCR totalled 60 Vbeta and 13 Jbeta. Profiled with immunoSEQ multiplex PCR; TCRdb holds only in-frame clones, not every one. The sample lists 85,000 to 120,000 clones; 75% to 80% were seen once. The sequenced material came from PBMCs. The receptors come from a male donor in good health and CMV-seropositive.

The chain links TRBV18 to TRBJ2-7; no firm D call. Per the germline V gene, CDR1 is KGHSH and CDR2 is LQKENI. The CDR3 spans 12 residues. The ends were cut back, 3 bases at V and 2 bases at J, with 5 bases in the middle. The CDR3 is CASSPGAYEQYF. The CDR3 DNA reads as TGTGCCAGCTCACCTGGAGCCTACGAGCAGTACTTC.

This chain uses TRBV2 with TRBJ1-1; no clear D. V shed 6 bases and J shed 3 bases, with 11 bases lying between them. Germline V gives CDR1 SNHLY, CDR2 FYNNEI. The CDR3 is 13 amino acids. Written as DNA, the CDR3 is TGTGCCAGCAGGTGGTCGGTTGACACTGAAGCTTTCTTT. Protein sequence: CASRWSVDTEAFF. Full variable domain (missing parts from reference TRBV2 and TRBJ1-1): EPEVTQTPSHQVTQMGQEVILRCVPISNHLYFYWYRQILGQKVEFLVSFYNNEISEKSEIFDDQFSVERPDGSNFTLKIRSTKLEDSAMYFCASRWSVDTEAFFGQGTRLTVV.

The V and J genes are TRBV6-1 and TRBJ2-5, with TRBD1 identical over 10 bases. The CDR3 has 15 amino acids. CDR1 MNHNS and CDR2 SASEGT come from the germline V gene. J gave up 2 bases and V 7 bases, and 7 bases lay outside the gene matches. This chain's CDR3 is CASTEGTGVQETQYF. In nucleotides, the CDR3 is TGTGCCAGCACCGAAGGGACAGGGGTACAAGAGACCCAGTACTTC.

This clone is a singleton in its sample. The chain uses TRBV19 and TRBJ1-2; 8 nucleotides line up with TRBD1. Germline loops: CDR1 LNHDA, CDR2 SQIVND (reference sequence). V shed 7 bases and J 0 bases; nucleotides not matched to a gene: 10. The CDR3 is 16 residues long. DNA of the CDR3: TGTGCCAGTATCCGGGACAGGTCCTCACCTAACTATGGCTACACCTTC. This sequence encodes CASIRDRSSPNYGYTF.

V and J are TRBV7-8 and TRBJ1-1; TRBD1 might be the D (5 bases). The germline CDR1 and CDR2 sequences are SGHVS and FQNEAQ. Trimming stripped 3 bases from V and 0 bases from J, with 8 bases between. The CDR3 is 14 amino acids. The CDR3 reads CASSFGQLNTEAFF. Here the CDR3 DNA reads TGTGCCAGCAGCTTTGGACAACTGAACACTGAAGCTTTCTTT.

The CDR3 loop is CASSSRGATNEKLFF. The CDR3 coding sequence is TGTGCCAGTAGTAGTCGGGGTGCAACTAATGAAAAACTGTTTTTT. The V call is TRBV19, the J call TRBJ1-4, with no clear D. The CDR3 consists of 15 residues. Looked up from germline, CDR1 is LNHDA and CDR2 is SQIVND (reference sequence). With 4 bases removed from V and 0 bases from J, the gap between germline ends came to 9 bases.

The chain carries TRBV18 and TRBJ2-7; D perhaps matches TRBD2 (7 bases). Germline assignment: CDR1 KGHSH and CDR2 LQKENI. V dropped 2 bases and J dropped 1 base, with 12 bases sitting between them. The CDR3 is 15 residues long. The CDR3 DNA reads as TGTGCCAGCTCACCAGGCGGGGGACAATCCTACGAGCAGTACTTC. It yields the protein CASSPGGGQSYEQYF.

The V and J genes are TRBV29-1 and TRBJ2-7; 7 bases fit TRBD1. The V segment lost 4 bases and the J segment 2 bases; nucleotides outside the gene matches: 5. Germline V gene sequence: CDR1 SQVTM, CDR2 ANQGSEA. The CDR3 runs to 13 residues. CDR3 DNA: TGCAGCGTTGGGGGACAGCTTACCTACGAGCAGTACTTC. Translating it yields CSVGGQLTYEQYF.

The V call is TRBV7-2, the J call TRBJ2-5; TRBD1 agrees at 9 bases. CDR1 and CDR2 from the germline V gene are SGHTA and FQGNSA. The CDR3 contains 13 residues. V dropped 6 bases and J dropped 3; count of bases not matched to a gene: 2. The CDR3 nucleotides read TGTGCCAGCAGTTGGGACAGGGAAGAGACCCAGTACTTC. Translated: CASSWDREETQYF.

This clone was counted only a few times. The chain carries TRBV4-1 and TRBJ2-7; TRBD1 matches 11 bases. Losses at the gene ends were 1 base for V and 0 bases for J; bases not matched to a gene: 2. The germline V gene encodes CDR1 MGHRA and CDR2 YSYEKL. The CDR3 sequence is 16 residues long. CDR3 sequence (DNA): TGCGCCAGCAGCCAAGGGACAGGGGGCCGCTCCTACGAGCAGTACTTC. The encoded protein is CASSQGTGGRSYEQYF.

The chain links TRBV28 to TRBJ2-1; D gene uncertain. Germline CDR1 reads MDHEN; CDR2 reads SYDVKM. The CDR3 totals 15 residues. Trimming took off 5 bases at V and 0 bases at J, with 11 bases between the two ends. CDR3 sequence reads: CASSIPTVSYNEQFF. In DNA, the CDR3 is TGTGCCAGCAGTATCCCGACTGTCTCCTACAATGAGCAGTTCTTC.

This clone was observed a handful of times. The chain joins TRBV9 to TRBJ2-1; TRBD1 matches 8 bases. The J segment lost 10 bases and the V segment lost 7 bases, leaving 10 bases of the junction unmatched. The length of the CDR3 is 13 residues. Germline-derived CDR1 and CDR2 are SGDLS and YYNGEE. The CDR3 DNA reads as TGTGCCAGCTCACCAGGGACAGGTTACGAGCAGTTCTTC. This encodes CASSPGTGYEQFF.